Shown below are 25 T cell receptor beta chains from a single sample sequenced in a study of cytomegalovirus exposure and HLA in healthy donors. A multiplex PCR was run with 60 Vbeta primers and 13 Jbeta primers. The assay was immunoSEQ multiplex PCR, and TCRdb's table has in-frame clones only and misses some. In the table there are about 160,000 clones, about 82% of which are singletons. The sample was PBMCs. Source of these receptors: a woman aged 25-40 years in good health and CMV-seropositive.

CDR3 amino acids: CASSSGLRVGYTF. Here the CDR3 DNA reads TGTGCCAGCAGTTCGGGACTCCGGGTGGGCTACACCTTC. This chain uses TRBV6-5 with TRBJ1-2; a possible D gene is TRBD1 (5 bases). This CDR3 has 13 residues. Trimming removed 4 bases from V and 8 bases from J, with 14 bases in between. CDR1 and CDR2 from the germline V gene are MNHEY and SVGAGI.

A few counts support this clone. This sequence joins TRBV7-8 and TRBJ1-2; no firm D call. The CDR3 length is 16 residues. V shed 5 bases and J shed 0 bases, with 16 bases lying between them. Germline CDR1 is SGHVS and CDR2 is FQNEAQ. CDR3 sequence reads: CASSPHAIGTNYGYTF. CDR3 DNA: TGTGCCAGCAGCCCGCACGCTATCGGGACTAACTATGGCTACACCTTC.

This clone came up once. The rearrangement links TRBV5-4 to TRBJ2-4, with 10 bases aligning to TRBD1. The CDR3 covers 15 residues. In germline, CDR1 is SGHNT, CDR2 YYREEE (reference sequence). The trim removed 1 base at V and 8 bases at J, leaving 6 bases unmatched. CDR3 loop: CASSLTRDRGDIQYF. The DNA for the CDR3 is TGTGCCAGCAGCTTGACCCGGGACAGGGGTGACATTCAGTACTTC.

This chain links TRBV27 with TRBJ1-2; D may be TRBD1 (5 bases). With 2 bases removed from V and 2 bases from J, the gap between germline ends came to 6 bases. Germline V gene sequence: CDR1 MNHEY, CDR2 SMNVEV (reference sequence). This CDR3 is built from 13 residues. The CDR3 region has the DNA TGTGCCAGCAGTTTAAGGGGCAACTATGGCTACACCTTC. Residues: CASSLRGNYGYTF.

The CDR3 DNA reads TGTGCCATTTCCTCCACAGGGGGACGAGGCTACACCTTC. Translation gives CAISSTGGRGYTF. The chain joins TRBV19 to TRBJ1-2, with 8 bases lining up with TRBD1. Germline CDR1 LNHDA, CDR2 SQIVND (reference sequence). The CDR3 extends over 13 amino acids. V trimming: 10 bases; J trimming: 8 bases; junction bases outside the gene matches: 12.

The rearrangement uses TRBV19 and TRBJ2-2, with D possibly matching TRBD2 (6 bases). The CDR3 runs to 14 residues. Trimming took 5 bases from V and 1 from J, leaving 8 bases between them. CDR1 and CDR2 from the germline V gene are LNHDA and SQIVND (reference sequence). CDR3 in amino acids: CASSLGLNTGELFF. Written as DNA, the CDR3 is TGTGCCAGTAGTTTGGGACTGAACACCGGGGAGCTGTTTTTT. The whole variable domain, remainder taken from reference TRBV19 and TRBJ2-2, is DGGITQSPKYLFRKEGQNVTLSCEQNLNHDAMYWYRQDPGQGLRLIYYSQIVNDFQKGDIAEGYSVSREKKESFPLTVTSAQKNPTAFYLCASSLGLNTGELFFGEGSRLTVL.

This chain joins TRBV19 and TRBJ2-1; perhaps TRBD1 as D (5 bases). In germline, CDR1 is LNHDA, CDR2 SQIVND (reference sequence). The CDR3 sequence is 15 residues long. Trimming took off 6 bases at V and 2 bases at J, with 14 bases between the two ends. This CDR3 reads CASRGARATYNEQFF. In DNA form, the CDR3 reads TGTGCCAGTAGAGGGGCAAGGGCAACCTACAATGAGCAGTTCTTC.

This clone was counted only a few times. The V call is TRBV4-3, the J call TRBJ1-4, with D perhaps matching TRBD1 (5 bases). In germline, CDR1 is LGHNA, CDR2 YSLEER. V was shortened by 1 base and J by 3 bases, with 12 bases between the two germline ends. This CDR3 contains 16 residues. The CDR3 DNA is TGCGCCAGCAGCCAAGTAAAGGCAGGGCCTAATGAAAAACTGTTTTTT. It is translated as CASSQVKAGPNEKLFF.

The chain recombines TRBV6-1 with TRBJ2-5; unclear D gene. Per germline, CDR1 MNHNS and CDR2 SASEGT. The CDR3 contains 12 residues. Deletions cut 8 bases from V and 1 base from J, with 8 bases between. The CDR3 DNA is TGTGCCAGCTCTGGCAGCCAAGAGACCCAGTACTTC. Protein product: CASSGSQETQYF.

This clone was observed once. This CDR3 reads CATSRDRGPTNEKLFF. DNA of the CDR3: TGTGCCACCAGCAGAGATCGGGGTCCAACTAATGAAAAACTGTTTTTT. The V gene is TRBV15, the J gene TRBJ1-4; D gene unclear. The CDR3 length is 16 residues. The ends were cut back, 0 bases at V and 0 bases at J, with 8 bases in the middle. The germline V gene encodes CDR1 LNHNV and CDR2 YYDKDF (reference sequence).

The CDR3 DNA sequence: TGTGCCAGCAGCTACGACAGGGTCACTGAAGCTTTCTTT. This encodes CASSYDRVTEAFF. V gene TRBV5-6 combines with J gene TRBJ1-1, with 7 bases identical to TRBD1. The CDR3 runs 13 residues. Per germline, CDR1 SGHDT and CDR2 YYEEEE. The ends lost 3 bases at V and 4 bases at J; junction bases unmatched: 3. Together with reference TRBV5-6 and TRBJ1-1, the CDR3 gives the full variable domain: DAGVTQSPTHLIKTRGQQVTLRCSPKSGHDTVSWYQQALGQGPQFIFQYYEEEERQRGNFPDRFSGHQFPNYSSELNVNALLLGDSALYLCASSYDRVTEAFFGQGTRLTVV.

Written as DNA, the CDR3 is TGTGCCATCAGTGAGAGTAAGGGGGTTTTTCAGCCCCAGCATTTT. It translates to CAISESKGVFQPQHF. The rearrangement joins TRBV10-3 to TRBJ1-5; a weak D match, TRBD1 (6 bases). Trimming stripped 2 bases from V and 6 bases from J, with 14 bases between. Germline V gene sequence: CDR1 ENHRY, CDR2 SYGVKD. The CDR3 spans 15 residues.

This clone showed up just a few times. This chain uses TRBV7-8 with TRBJ2-5; the match to TRBD2 covers 9 bases. Germline CDR1 reads SGHVS; CDR2 reads FQNEAQ. V shed 2 bases and J 5 bases; nucleotides not matched to a gene: 12. There are 17 residues in the CDR3. CDR3 sequence (DNA): TGTGCCAGCAGCTTAACAGCGGGGGGCCTCGGGAGGGAGACCCAGTACTTC. Amino acid sequence: CASSLTAGGLGRETQYF.

V and J are TRBV4-2 and TRBJ1-2; D is perhaps TRBD1 (5 bases). CDR1 is LGHNA and CDR2 is YNFKEQ in the germline V gene. The V end was cut by 0 bases, the J end by 5 bases, with 16 bases between. This CDR3 contains 16 residues. CDR3 nucleotide sequence: TGTGCCAGCAGCCAAGATCCCGGGGCGGGAGGATATGGCTACACCTTC. It translates to CASSQDPGAGGYGYTF.

J is TRBJ2-2 and V is TRBV2; D remains unclear. This CDR3 contains 13 residues. V was pared by 8 bases and J by 7 bases, with 14 bases between. CDR1 and CDR2 (germline): SNHLY, FYNNEI. The DNA of the CDR3 is TGTGCCAGCTGCCGAGAGGCGATCGGGGAGCTGTTTTTT. Protein: CASCREAIGELFF. Using reference TRBV2 and TRBJ2-2 for the parts outside the CDR3, the full variable domain is EPEVTQTPSHQVTQMGQEVILRCVPISNHLYFYWYRQILGQKVEFLVSFYNNEISEKSEIFDDQFSVERPDGSNFTLKIRSTKLEDSAMYFCASCREAIGELFFGEGSRLTVL.

The rearrangement links TRBV5-1 to TRBJ2-3; D gene unclear. Germline CDR1 reads SGHRS; CDR2 reads YFSETQ. The CDR3 runs 15 residues. The V and J ends lost 2 bases and 1 base respectively, with 11 bases between them. CDR3 bases: TGCGCCAGCAGCTTCGACAATGTGGGCACAGATACGCAGTATTTT. Its translation: CASSFDNVGTDTQYF.

The chain links TRBV6-1 to TRBJ1-4; D may be TRBD1 (5 bases). CDR1 and CDR2 from the germline V gene are MNHNS and SASEGT. Trimming removed 2 bases at V and 4 bases at J, with 11 bases between. The CDR3 consists of 15 residues. The CDR3 loop reads CASSERGLLNEKLFF. CDR3 DNA sequence: TGTGCCAGCAGTGAAAGGGGACTACTTAATGAAAAACTGTTTTTT.

The V gene is TRBV11-3, the J gene TRBJ2-3; a possible D gene is TRBD1 (5 bases). The germline CDR1 and CDR2 sequences are SGHNT and YENEEA. This CDR3 has 15 residues. V dropped 5 bases and J dropped 0 bases, with 12 bases sitting between them. CDR3: CASSQGVSSTDTQYF. The CDR3 DNA reads TGTGCCAGCAGCCAAGGGGTTTCTAGCACAGATACGCAGTATTTT.

The chain uses TRBV30 and TRBJ1-1, with no clear D. Deletions cut 2 bases from V and 5 bases from J, with 9 bases between. The CDR3 has 12 amino acids. The V gene's germline CDR1 is GTSNPN and CDR2 SVGIG (reference sequence). CDR3 nucleotides: TGTGCCTGGAGTAAGACGGGGACTGAAGCTTTCTTT. Encoded protein: CAWSKTGTEAFF.

The chain is built from TRBV7-9 and TRBJ2-3; 10 positions match TRBD2. Germline CDR1 SEHNR, CDR2 FQNEAQ (reference sequence). J gave up 5 bases and V 5 bases, and 7 bases lay outside the gene matches. CDR3 length equals 15 residues. The CDR3 DNA reads as TGTGCCAGCAGCCCCGATAGCGGGGGGAGAGATACGCAGTATTTT. This sequence encodes CASSPDSGGRDTQYF.

The V call is TRBV7-9, the J call TRBJ2-5, with TRBD2 identical over 10 bases. Germline CDR1 SEHNR, CDR2 FQNEAQ (reference sequence). V was clipped by 4 bases and J by 1 base; unmatched bases: 6. The CDR3 has 16 residues. This chain's CDR3 is CASSSGVAGGQETQYF. The CDR3 bases are TGTGCCAGCAGCTCTGGGGTAGCGGGGGGCCAAGAGACCCAGTACTTC.

V and J are TRBV7-6 and TRBJ1-1; D possibly corresponds to TRBD1 (5 bases). The CDR3 is 13 amino acids. The V gene's germline CDR1 is SGHVS and CDR2 FNYEAQ. V shed 1 base and J shed 7 bases, with 10 bases lying between them. The chain's CDR3 is CASSLGVGGEAFF. The CDR3 bases are TGTGCCAGCAGCTTAGGAGTCGGGGGTGAAGCTTTCTTT.

This clone came up once. V usage is TRBV19 and J usage is TRBJ2-1; no reliable D call. Germline-derived CDR1 and CDR2 are LNHDA and SQIVND (reference sequence). The CDR3 spans 13 residues. V was trimmed by 3 bases and J by 4 bases, leaving 7 bases between them. The DNA of the CDR3 is TGTGCCAGTAGTATTTCGGAGTACAATGAGCAGTTCTTC. Translating it yields CASSISEYNEQFF.

This chain joins TRBV6-5 and TRBJ1-2; tentative D call: TRBD1 (5 bases). This CDR3 has 14 amino acids. Germline V gives CDR1 MNHEY, CDR2 SVGAGI. Trimming shortened V by 5 bases and J by 8 bases, and 18 bases separated the two germline ends. The CDR3 bases are TGTGCCAGCAGTGCCGCAGGGTCGGCATACGGCTACACCTTC. This encodes CASSAAGSAYGYTF.

J is TRBJ2-1 and V is TRBV11-2, with 7 bases that match TRBD2. The CDR3 has 15 amino acids. Per the germline V gene, CDR1 is SGHAT and CDR2 is FQNNGV. Losses at the gene ends were 1 base for V and 3 bases for J; bases not matched to a gene: 3. The DNA for the CDR3 is TGTGCCAGCAGCTTAGGCGGGGGTTACTACAATGAGCAGTTCTTC. Translation: CASSLGGGYYNEQFF. The full variable domain, in which reference TRBV11-2 and TRBJ2-1 provide the parts outside the CDR3, is EAGVAQSPRYKIIEKRQSVAFWCNPISGHATLYWYQQILGQGPKLLIQFQNNGVVDDSQLPKDRFSAERLKGVDSTLKIQPAKLEDSAVYLCASSLGGGYYNEQFFGPGTRLTVL.